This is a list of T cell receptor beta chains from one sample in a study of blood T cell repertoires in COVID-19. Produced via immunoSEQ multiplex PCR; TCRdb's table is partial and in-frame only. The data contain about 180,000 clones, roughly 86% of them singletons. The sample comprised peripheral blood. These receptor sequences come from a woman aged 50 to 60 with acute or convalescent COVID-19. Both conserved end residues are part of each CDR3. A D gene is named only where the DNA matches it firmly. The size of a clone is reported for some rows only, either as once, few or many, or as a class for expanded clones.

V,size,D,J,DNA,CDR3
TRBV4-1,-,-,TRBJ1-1,TGCGCCAGCAGCCAAGGGCCACTATGGTTCTTT,CASSQGPLWFF
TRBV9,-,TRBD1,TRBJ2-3,TGTGCCAGCAGCGCGACAGGGGGAATGAACACAGATACGCAGTATTTT,CASSATGGMNTDTQYF
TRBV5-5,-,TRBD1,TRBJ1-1,TGTGCCAGCATCTTACACCCACAGGGGACTAGGCGCACTGAAGCTTTCTTT,CASILHPQGTRRTEAFF
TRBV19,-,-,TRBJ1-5,TGTGCCAGTAGTATTACCGGGATGGATCAGCCCCAGCATTTT,CASSITGMDQPQHF
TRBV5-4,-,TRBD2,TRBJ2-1,TGTGCCAGCAGCTTGGTTGCGGGAGGTAACAATGAGCAGTTCTTC,CASSLVAGGNNEQFF
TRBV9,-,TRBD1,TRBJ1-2,TGTGCCAGCAGCGACGGGACAGGTAACTTCTATGGCTACACCTTC,CASSDGTGNFYGYTF
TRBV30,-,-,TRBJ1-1,TGTGCCTTGCTCAGGGTACCTAACACTGAAGCTTTCTTT,CALLRVPNTEAFF
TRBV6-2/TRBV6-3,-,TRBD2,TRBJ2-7,TGTGCCAGCAGTTACCCGGTCAGAAGTAGCGGGAGGCTTGGCTCCTACGAGCAGTACTTC,CASSYPVRSSGRLGSYEQYF
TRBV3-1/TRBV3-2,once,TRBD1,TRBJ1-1,TGTGCCAGCAGCCCAGACAGGGGGTATGGAACTGAAGCTTTCTTT,CASSPDRGYGTEAFF
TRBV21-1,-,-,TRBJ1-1,TGTGCCAGCAGCCGGGGGGCTGAAGCTTTCTTT,CASSRGAEAFF